The sequence of this T cell receptor beta chain was determined in a study of blood T cell repertoires in COVID-19. For the study at large: Donors in the United States, Italy and Spain gave samples during acute or convalescent COVID-19. PBMCs, B-cell-depleted T cells, or T cells were the source of the cDNA or gDNA that made up the material.

The V end lost 4 bases, the J end lost 0 bases, and 10 bases lay between the germline ends. The CDR3 length is 14 residues. CDR1 is SQVTM, CDR2 ANQGSEA, per germline. Methods used by the authors: Reference gene primers were amplified, and this amplification served to estimate nucleated cell counts. TCRdb's copy holds only in-frame clones and misses some; the assay was immunoSEQ multiplex PCR. V, J and clone size derive from that table, while D and trimming were established from the DNA sequence. This table has 15,000 to 19,000 clones, around 83% appearing once. The TCR comes from a man aged 60 to 69 with acute or convalescent COVID-19. Material for sequencing was peripheral blood. The V call is TRBV29-1, the J call TRBJ2-1; weak D call: TRBD1 (5 bases). CDR3 bases: TGCAGCGTTGGTGGGGCTAGCTCCTACAATGAGCAGTTCTTC. Its protein is CSVGGASSYNEQFF.